Listed here are 15 T cell receptor beta chains from one sample, sequenced in a study of blood T cell repertoires in COVID-19. The repertoire was sequenced with immunoSEQ multiplex PCR; TCRdb's copy has only in-frame clones and lacks some. In the table there are some 70,000 clones, just over 85% of which are singletons. Sequencing was done on a sample of peripheral blood. These receptors were obtained from an older woman with acute or convalescent COVID-19.

The chain joins TRBV5-1 to TRBJ1-2; 7 bases agree with TRBD1. There are 13 residues in the CDR3. V gave up 4 bases and J gave up 8 bases; unmatched junction bases: 8. Germline CDR1 reads SGHRS; CDR2 reads YFSETQ. The CDR3 here is CASSTGDTGGYTF. The CDR3 region has the DNA TGCGCCAGCAGCACAGGGGATACGGGAGGCTACACCTTC. The complete variable domain, with remaining parts taken from reference TRBV5-1 and TRBJ1-2, reads KAGVTQTPRYLIKTRGQQVTLSCSPISGHRSVSWYQQTPGQGLQFLFEYFSETQRNKGNFPGRFSGRQFSNSRSEMNVSTLELGDSALYLCASSTGDTGGYTFGSGTRLTVV.

The DNA of the CDR3 is TGTGCCAGCGCTCCGGGATCTCCTAACTATGGCTACACCTTC. Translation: CASAPGSPNYGYTF. This chain links TRBV27 with TRBJ1-2; D call uncertain. V lost 8 bases and J lost 0, with 13 bases in between. There are 14 residues in the CDR3. The germline CDR1 and CDR2 sequences are MNHEY and SMNVEV (reference sequence).

This clone has just a few counts. This chain uses TRBV5-1 with TRBJ1-2; D might be TRBD1 (5 bases). Germline V lookup: CDR1 SGHRS, CDR2 YFSETQ. The CDR3 has 15 amino acids. V gave up 4 bases and J gave up 4 bases, with 17 bases separating them. The DNA of the CDR3 is TGCGCCAGCAGCCCAGCCGGCGAGACAGTCTATGGCTACACCTTC. This codes for CASSPAGETVYGYTF. The full variable domain, with the rest looked up from reference TRBV5-1 and TRBJ1-2, is KAGVTQTPRYLIKTRGQQVTLSCSPISGHRSVSWYQQTPGQGLQFLFEYFSETQRNKGNFPGRFSGRQFSNSRSEMNVSTLELGDSALYLCASSPAGETVYGYTFGSGTRLTVV.

V and J are TRBV19 and TRBJ2-6; 8 positions agree with TRBD2. There are 18 residues in the CDR3. The J segment lost 0 bases and the V segment lost 3 bases, leaving 7 bases of the junction unmatched. Germline V gene sequence: CDR1 LNHDA, CDR2 SQIVND (reference sequence). CDR3 nucleotide sequence: TGTGCCAGTAGTATCCCCGGGAGGGCCTTCTCTGGGGCCAACGTCCTGACTTTC. It is translated as CASSIPGRAFSGANVLTF. Full variable domain (missing parts from reference TRBV19 and TRBJ2-6): DGGITQSPKYLFRKEGQNVTLSCEQNLNHDAMYWYRQDPGQGLRLIYYSQIVNDFQKGDIAEGYSVSREKKESFPLTVTSAQKNPTAFYLCASSIPGRAFSGANVLTFGAGSRLTVL.

This chain uses TRBV5-4 with TRBJ1-5; 9 positions match TRBD1. V lost 4 bases and J lost 2; bases outside the gene matches: 7. Germline V lookup: CDR1 SGHNT, CDR2 YYREEE (reference sequence). This CDR3 spans 16 amino acids. The CDR3 spells CASSLGQGTGNQPQHF. For the CDR3, the DNA is TGTGCCAGCAGCCTCGGACAGGGGACAGGCAATCAGCCCCAGCATTTT.

A few counts support this clone. The chain joins TRBV9 to TRBJ1-3; 8 nucleotides match TRBD1. Losses at the gene ends were 4 bases for V and 4 bases for J; bases not matched to a gene: 7. This CDR3 comprises 15 residues. Germline values: CDR1 SGDLS, CDR2 YYNGEE. CDR3 DNA sequence: TGTGCCAGCAGCCCCAGGACAGGGAACGGAAACACCATATATTTT. Protein sequence: CASSPRTGNGNTIYF. Full variable domain (outside the CDR3, taken from reference TRBV9 and TRBJ1-3): DSGVTQTPKHLITATGQRVTLRCSPRSGDLSVYWYQQSLDQGLQFLIQYYNGEERAKGNILERFSAQQFPDLHSELNLSSLELGDSALYFCASSPRTGNGNTIYFGEGSWLTVV.

This clone is a singleton in its sample. The chain uses TRBV28 and TRBJ1-2, with D unresolved. Trimming took off 8 bases at V and 1 base at J, with 8 bases between the two ends. From germline, CDR1 is MDHEN and CDR2 SYDVKM. The length of the CDR3 is 12 residues. This CDR3 is CASWGVNYGYTF. DNA for the CDR3: TGTGCCAGCTGGGGAGTTAACTATGGCTACACCTTC.

The CDR3 DNA reads as TGTGCCATCGCTAGGGCCCACAGGGCCGCGGAGACCCAGTACTTC. As protein: CAIARAHRAAETQYF. V and J are TRBV28 and TRBJ2-5, with a tentative D call TRBD1 (6 bases). The CDR3 has 15 amino acids. V lost 10 bases to trimming and J lost 5 bases, with 23 bases between them. Germline V gene data show CDR1 as MDHEN and CDR2 as SYDVKM.

V usage is TRBV6-5 and J usage is TRBJ2-5; possible D gene TRBD1, 6 bases. CDR3 length equals 15 residues. Germline assignment: CDR1 MNHEY and CDR2 SVGAGI. V lost 5 bases and J lost 0, with 13 bases in between. The CDR3: CASSTTGTYQETQYF. DNA for the CDR3: TGTGCCAGCAGTACGACAGGTACCTACCAAGAGACCCAGTACTTC.

This clone was recorded a few times. V gene TRBV7-2 combines with J gene TRBJ1-2; D may be TRBD1 (6 bases). The germline gives CDR1 SGHTA, CDR2 FQGNSA. CDR3 length: 15 amino acids. Trimming stripped 1 base from V and 6 bases from J, with 15 bases between. CDR3 protein: CASSLDSGRGNGYTF. The CDR3 DNA follows: TGTGCCAGCAGCTTAGACTCCGGGAGGGGGAATGGCTACACCTTC.

The chain recombines TRBV12-3 or TRBV12-4 with TRBJ1-5, with D hard to call. This CDR3 has 13 residues. Trimming removed 6 bases from V and 3 bases from J, with 9 bases in between. CDR3 amino acids: CASSPGYNQPQHF. CDR3 in DNA: TGTGCCAGCAGCCCAGGATACAATCAGCCCCAGCATTTT.

This clone appeared a single time. V gene TRBV28 combines with J gene TRBJ1-2; D might be TRBD1 (6 bases). In germline, CDR1 is MDHEN, CDR2 SYDVKM. This CDR3 is 13 amino acids long. Trimming took off 5 bases at V and 8 bases at J, with 15 bases between the two ends. In DNA form, the CDR3 reads TGTGCCAGCAGTAACACAGGGACGAAAGGCTACACCTTC. Translating gives CASSNTGTKGYTF.

V gene TRBV5-1 combines with J gene TRBJ2-7; 11 bases align to TRBD1. The CDR3 contains 14 residues. The V segment lost 2 bases and the J segment 4 bases; nucleotides outside the gene matches: 2. Germline lookup yields CDR1 SGHRS and CDR2 YFSETQ. DNA of the CDR3: TGCGCCAGCAGCTTCGGGACAGGGGGATACGAGCAGTACTTC. Its translation is CASSFGTGGYEQYF. The variable domain in full, completed from reference TRBV5-1 and TRBJ2-7, reads KAGVTQTPRYLIKTRGQQVTLSCSPISGHRSVSWYQQTPGQGLQFLFEYFSETQRNKGNFPGRFSGRQFSNSRSEMNVSTLELGDSALYLCASSFGTGGYEQYFGPGTRLTVT.

CDR3 in amino acids: CASSPAGGANTEAFF. The CDR3 region has the DNA TGTGCCAGCAGCCCCGCAGGGGGCGCGAACACTGAAGCTTTCTTT. The chain couples TRBV28 to TRBJ1-1; 8 bases align to TRBD1. The V and J ends lost 6 bases and 1 base, in that order; junction bases with no gene match: 7. Germline lookup yields CDR1 MDHEN and CDR2 SYDVKM. CDR3 length: 15 amino acids.

V gene TRBV2 combines with J gene TRBJ2-5; 7 bases fit TRBD2. The CDR3 covers 15 residues. Germline-derived CDR1 and CDR2 are SNHLY and FYNNEI. After removal of 4 bases from V and 0 bases from J, the junction contained 5 bases not matched to a gene. The CDR3 DNA reads as TGTGCCAGCAGTGGTAGTGGGGGGGACCAAGAGACCCAGTACTTC. Translation: CASSGSGGDQETQYF.